This T cell receptor beta chain derives from a study of T-cell reconstitution after alpha-beta-depleted transplantation in children. Germline V lookup: CDR1 GTSNPN, CDR2 SVGIG (reference sequence). CDR3 length: 13 residues. Unique molecular identifiers were incorporated during preparation of the TCRbeta library. TCRdb reprocessed the PCR reads with MiXCR, giving one entry per CDR3 protein. The repertoire holds over 450,000 distinct CDR3 sequences, over 9.5% seen once, with about 2.1% in the top ten. Whole-study findings and limits: At the one-year point after transplant, T-cell counts and TCRbeta diversity were found to come mostly from T cells that had been newly produced.

Of note for this clonotype: What it recognizes is unknown. At one end the junction does not follow the germline gene, possibly because of a read error.

The chain combines TRBV30 with TRBJ2-1; 11 bases line up with TRBD2. This specimen was PBMCs, taken before TCRalphabeta/CD19-depleted stem cell transplant. The TCR was taken from a child aged 2 to 15 with inherited bone marrow failure, due to receive a stem cell transplant. The CDR3 nucleotides are TGTGCCTGGAGTGTGGGGTTAGCGGGAGGGAGCATCTTC. It translates to CAWSVGLAGGSIF.